Described below is a single TCR beta chain sequence and its context. As handled by the study authors: Amplification of reference gene primers was used by the study to estimate nucleated cell counts. Profiling relied on immunoSEQ multiplex PCR, and the TCRdb table lists in-frame clones only, not all of them. The V and J calls and clone size were taken over from that table, and D and trimming were inferred from the DNA. Here the sample spans fewer than 250,000 clones, 85% being singletons. This sample was included in a study of blood T cell repertoires in COVID-19. Germline V gene data show CDR1 as SGHNT and CDR2 as YYREEE (reference sequence). V trimming: 7 bases; J trimming: 2 bases; junction bases outside the gene matches: 7. This CDR3 spans 14 amino acids. Cohort placement rested on clinical history that participants reported themselves.

The origin of this receptor is a woman aged 50 to 60 with acute COVID-19. The specimen sequenced was PBMCs or T cells enriched from blood (not recorded which). The rearrangement joins TRBV5-4 to TRBJ2-3, with TRBD2 matching 7 bases. CDR3 in amino acids: CASEVGGITDTQYF. CDR3 DNA: TGTGCCAGCGAGGTGGGGGGGATCACAGATACGCAGTATTTT.